Following are 24 T cell receptor beta chains from one sample sequenced in a study of metastatic and nonmetastatic thyroid tumors. TCRdb reprocessed the PCR reads via MiXCR. Of 20,000 to 25,000 clones listed, around 20% are singletons. Thyroid surgery was preceded by no treatment in any patient. Material: blood. These receptors all come from a male donor with papillary thyroid cancer or a benign thyroid nodule (not recorded which). Some clones in this sample may be carry-over from other donors' samples.

The chain joins TRBV12-3 or TRBV12-4 to TRBJ2-5; possibly TRBD1 for D (6 bases). The CDR3 runs to 15 residues. The germline V and J ends were trimmed by 5 bases and 9 bases, with 22 bases remaining between them. CDR3 sequence: CASSQAGVGGSSQYF. In DNA, the CDR3 is TGTGCCAGCAGTCAAGCAGGGGTTGGGGGTTCGTCCCAGTACTTC.

There are many counts of this clone. Given the absence of the conserved phenylalanine or tryptophan at the CDR3 end, a read error is likely. The chain joins TRBV10-2 to TRBJ2-7; 11 positions match TRBD2. Trimming took 3 bases from V and 0 from J; bases not matched to a gene: 13. The length of the CDR3 is 19 residues. Germline V gives CDR1 WSHSY, CDR2 SAAADI. The CDR3 here is CASSDPLAGGLKSSYEQYS. The DNA of the CDR3 is TGCGCCAGCAGTGACCCCCTAGCGGGAGGCCTGAAGAGCTCCTACGAGCAGTACTCC.

This clone is medium-sized (0.01 to 0.1%) within its sample. V and J are TRBV6-1 and TRBJ2-1; 7 bases map to TRBD1. CDR1 is MNHNS, CDR2 SASEGT, per germline. This CDR3 has 13 amino acids. The ends lost 6 bases at V and 8 bases at J; junction bases unmatched: 7. DNA for the CDR3: TGTGCCAGCAGCTTCCGACAGGGTTATGAGCAGTTCTTC. This encodes CASSFRQGYEQFF.

The sample holds many counts of this clone. The sample contains more than one DNA sequence encoding this CDR3. The chain is built from TRBV6-1 and TRBJ1-2; D is unresolved. Germline V gene lookup returns CDR1 MNHNS and CDR2 SASEGT. The CDR3 is 12 residues long. V was pared by 5 bases and J by 8 bases, with 12 bases between. Here the CDR3 reads CASSPRGFGYTF. The CDR3, as DNA: TGTGCCAGCAGTCCCCGAGGGTTCGGCTACACCTTC.

The sample holds many counts of this clone. This rearrangement joins TRBV18 to TRBJ1-2; TRBD1 agrees at 8 bases. V dropped 6 bases and J dropped 3; count of bases not matched to a gene: 6. CDR3 size: 14 residues. Germline CDR1 KGHSH, CDR2 LQKENI. CDR3 DNA: TGTGCCAGCTCCCCGGGACAGGTGGACTATGGCTACACCTTC. Amino acid sequence: CASSPGQVDYGYTF.

This clone was counted at least ten times. The chain employs TRBV4-2 and TRBJ2-3, with TRBD2 matching 8 bases. Unmatched junction bases numbered 1, after V lost 0 bases and J lost 2 bases. Germline CDR1 LGHNA, CDR2 YNFKEQ. The CDR3 contains 15 residues. The CDR3 DNA follows: TGTGCCAGCAGCCAAGAACTAGCGGCCACAGATACGCAGTATTTT. Its protein product is CASSQELAATDTQYF.

By proportion, this clone is medium-sized. The rearrangement joins TRBV12-3 or TRBV12-4 to TRBJ2-7; D gene unclear. Trimming removed 1 base at V and 5 bases at J, with 12 bases between. The CDR3 has 14 amino acids. The CDR3 DNA sequence: TGTGCCAGCAGTTTAGGCGGCTCGTCCAACGAGCAGTACTTC. It codes for CASSLGGSSNEQYF.

This clone has at least ten counts. The chain has TRBV29-1 and TRBJ2-3; the D call may be TRBD1 or TRBD2 (5 bases each). The CDR3 sequence is 13 residues long. Germline V gene sequence: CDR1 SQVTM, CDR2 ANQGSEA. Trimming left V 4 bases short and J 2 bases short, with 10 bases between. Written as DNA, the CDR3 is TGCAGCGTTGGAGGGACCTACACAGATACGCAGTATTTT. It yields the protein CSVGGTYTDTQYF.

This clone appeared a few times. The rearrangement uses TRBV7-3 and TRBJ2-2; D perhaps matches TRBD1 (6 bases). Looked up from germline, CDR1 is SGHTA and CDR2 is FQGTGA. The CDR3 runs 14 residues. The V end lost 2 bases, the J end lost 6 bases, and 10 bases lay between the germline ends. CDR3 DNA: TGTGCCAGCAGCTTACAGGGACACGCCGGGGAGCTGTTTTTT. Translated, it gives CASSLQGHAGELFF.

Relative to its sample, this clone is medium-sized. The CDR3 protein is CASRPPWPHPETQYF. In nucleotides, the CDR3 is TGTGCCAGCAGGCCCCCCTGGCCCCACCCAGAGACCCAGTACTTC. V and J are TRBV28 and TRBJ2-5, with D unresolved. Trimming removed 6 bases at V and 4 bases at J, with 18 bases between. This CDR3 comprises 15 residues. The V gene's germline CDR1 is MDHEN and CDR2 SYDVKM.

In its sample, this clone was seen many times. The genes are TRBV28 and TRBJ2-3; D is undetermined. The CDR3 has 12 residues. V gave up 2 bases and J gave up 4 bases, with 4 bases separating them. The germline V gene encodes CDR1 MDHEN and CDR2 SYDVKM. The CDR3 DNA sequence: TGTGCCAGCAGTTTAACCTCAGATACGCAGTATTTT. Its protein product is CASSLTSDTQYF.

CDR3 DNA sequence: TGCGCCAGCAGCCAAGCAGACAGGGGGTATCAGCCCCAGCATTTT. This gives the protein CASSQADRGYQPQHF. The rearrangement links TRBV4-1 to TRBJ1-5; 9 bases align to TRBD1. CDR3 length equals 15 residues. CDR1 MGHRA and CDR2 YSYEKL come from the germline V gene. The ends lost 1 base at V and 5 bases at J; junction bases unmatched: 3.

The V and J genes are TRBV7-6 and TRBJ2-7, with 7 bases aligning to TRBD1. Trimming took 0 bases from V and 6 from J; bases not matched to a gene: 2. Per germline, CDR1 SGHVS and CDR2 FNYEAQ. This CDR3 contains 13 residues. The CDR3 reads CASSLAAGGEQYF. For the CDR3, the DNA is TGTGCCAGCAGCTTAGCGGCAGGGGGCGAGCAGTACTTC.

The table lists this clone with many counts. The V and J genes are TRBV5-1 and TRBJ2-1; the match to TRBD2 covers 10 bases. V lost 1 base, J lost 5 bases, and 9 bases stayed unmatched. In germline, CDR1 is SGHRS, CDR2 YFSETQ. This CDR3 region has 17 residues. CDR3 residues: CASSLTSSGSLDNEQFF. For the CDR3, the DNA is TGCGCCAGCAGCTTGACGTCTAGCGGGAGTCTCGACAATGAGCAGTTCTTC.

This rearrangement joins TRBV4-2 to TRBJ2-7, with 9 bases aligning to TRBD2. Germline lookup yields CDR1 LGHNA and CDR2 YNFKEQ. The CDR3 length is 18 residues. V was clipped by 0 bases and J by 0 bases; unmatched bases: 9. The CDR3 DNA follows: TGTGCCAGCAGCCAAGAAGGAAGCGGGGGGACCGGCTCCTACGAGCAGTACTTC. This codes for CASSQEGSGGTGSYEQYF.

This clone is medium-sized within its sample. The chain has TRBV2 and TRBJ2-6; 11 bases match TRBD1. Germline CDR1 reads SNHLY; CDR2 reads FYNNEI. J lost 4 bases, V lost 4 bases, and 3 bases had no gene match. CDR3 length: 16 amino acids. The CDR3: CASSGTGGLGANVLTF. The CDR3 bases are TGTGCCAGCAGTGGGACAGGGGGCCTGGGGGCCAACGTCCTGACTTTC. The full variable domain, rest sourced from reference TRBV2 and TRBJ2-6, is EPEVTQTPSHQVTQMGQEVILRCVPISNHLYFYWYRQILGQKVEFLVSFYNNEISEKSEIFDDQFSVERPDGSNFTLKIRSTKLEDSAMYFCASSGTGGLGANVLTFGAGSRLTVL.

In this sample, this clone turned up many times. V usage is TRBV30 and J usage is TRBJ2-4; 7 nucleotides align to TRBD2. The CDR3 sequence is 15 residues long. CDR1 and CDR2 from the germline V gene are GTSNPN and SVGIG (reference sequence). Trimming removed 0 bases from V and 4 bases from J; junction bases left unmatched: 6. The DNA for the CDR3 is TGTGCCTGGAGTGTAGGCGTTAGCGGGAAAAACATTCAGTACTTC. Translation: CAWSVGVSGKNIQYF.

The V call is TRBV20-1, the J call TRBJ2-7; TRBD1 is a possible D gene (6 bases). Trimming shortened V by 6 bases and J by 2 bases, and 14 bases separated the two germline ends. CDR3 length: 13 amino acids. In germline, CDR1 is DFQATT, CDR2 SNEGSKA (reference sequence). The CDR3 DNA reads TGCAGTGCAACCCGGGACAAAACCTACGAGCAGTACTTC. Protein sequence: CSATRDKTYEQYF.

To note about this clone: Given a much more abundant clone one base away, this may be a read error. The rearrangement uses TRBV4-1 and TRBJ2-3; D is perhaps TRBD1 (6 bases). The CDR3 contains 13 residues. Germline-derived CDR1 and CDR2 are MGHRA and YSYEKL. Trimming shortened V by 2 bases and J by 5 bases, and 8 bases separated the two germline ends. CDR3 in DNA: TGCGCCAGCAGCCAATACAGGGAAGATACGCAGTATTTT. Translating it yields CASSQYREDTQYF.

V usage is TRBV11-3 and J usage is TRBJ2-7; a possible D gene is TRBD2 (6 bases). Germline loops: CDR1 SGHNT, CDR2 YENEEA. CDR3 size: 16 residues. V shed 4 bases and J shed 3 bases, with 19 bases lying between them. The DNA for the CDR3 is TGTGCCAGCAGCTCCAGGGACTCTCCTTTTGTCTACGAGCAGTACTTC. Protein: CASSSRDSPFVYEQYF.

In its sample, this clone was seen many times. The V call is TRBV3-1, the J call TRBJ2-7; 9 positions agree with TRBD2. Germline V gene lookup returns CDR1 LGHDT and CDR2 YNNKEL (reference sequence). The CDR3 has 14 amino acids. V shed 6 bases, J shed 4 bases, and the junction held 7 bases outside the gene matches. CDR3 sequence: CASRRSSGTYEQYF. CDR3 in DNA: TGTGCCAGCAGAAGGTCTAGCGGGACGTACGAGCAGTACTTC.

Ten or more counts support this clone. The J gene is TRBJ2-3, the V gene TRBV24-1; TRBD1 is a possible D gene (6 bases). This CDR3 has 18 residues. Germline CDR1 KGHDR, CDR2 SFDVKD. Trimming stripped 4 bases from V and 2 bases from J, with 21 bases between. For the CDR3, the DNA is TGTGCCACCAGTGAATCCCCCTGGGCAGGGGTCCACACAGATACGCAGTATTTT. Its translation: CATSESPWAGVHTDTQYF.

This clone was observed at least ten times. The chain uses TRBV18 and TRBJ2-3; D is perhaps TRBD1 or TRBD2 (5 bases each). The V end lost 1 base, the J end lost 2 bases, and 10 bases lay between the germline ends. CDR3 size: 15 residues. Germline V gene data show CDR1 as KGHSH and CDR2 as LQKENI. CDR3 coding DNA: TGTGCCAGCTCACCACAGCCGGGACCCACAGATACGCAGTATTTT. This sequence encodes CASSPQPGPTDTQYF.

Concerning this clone itself: A clone one base away is much larger, so this may be a read error. Within the sample, other DNA sequences also encode this same CDR3. This chain links TRBV29-1 with TRBJ2-3, with 9 nucleotides matching TRBD2. Trimming cost V 7 bases and J 3 bases; bases outside gene matches: 5. The V gene's germline CDR1 is SQVTM and CDR2 ANQGSEA. The CDR3 is 13 amino acids. CDR3 region: CSGGGGQTDTQYF. In DNA form, the CDR3 reads TGCAGCGGCGGGGGGGGGCAGACAGATACGCAGTATTTT.